A selection of T cell receptor beta chains follows, all from one sample in a study of blood T cell repertoires in COVID-19. Some clones are missing from TCRdb's copy, which holds only in-frame ones; the method was immunoSEQ multiplex PCR. The repertoire holds 150,000 to 200,000 clones, with 80% to 85% as singletons. Material: PBMCs or T cells enriched from blood (not recorded which). The receptors shown here come from a man in his forties who had recovered from COVID-19. Both conserved end residues are trimmed from each CDR3. The order of the fields is J gene, V gene, CDR3 protein.

>TRBJ1-5|TRBV3-1/TRBV3-2
ASSQDPSRGMGQGAAQPQH
>TRBJ1-4|TRBV11-2
ASSLGPVKNEKLF
>TRBJ1-4|TRBV3-1/TRBV3-2
ASSSGTVGEKLF
>TRBJ1-2|TRBV30
AWNEGFYGYT
>TRBJ2-3|TRBV4-3
ASSQEVVKLRADTQY
>TRBJ2-7|TRBV12-3/TRBV12-4
ASSTGVDAEQY
>TRBJ2-6|TRBV15
ATSRHTEGDSGANVLT
>TRBJ1-1|TRBV18
ASSLQGGTEAF
>TRBJ1-3|TRBV6-1
ASSAYQKRGGSGNTIY
>TRBJ1-2|TRBV30
AWSKGDYGYT
>TRBJ1-1|TRBV7-9
ASSPGTGSRRTEAF
>TRBJ1-2|TRBV6-1
ASSERGTYGYT
>TRBJ1-3|TRBV10-2
ASSEGWTGSGNTIY
>TRBJ1-1|TRBV18
ASSPMAGLNTEAF
>TRBJ2-5|TRBV5-1
ASSLLAAGGSGETQY